This T cell receptor beta chain was observed in a study of cytomegalovirus exposure and HLA in healthy donors. Whole-study results and caveats: With high specificity and sensitivity, the classifier reportedly diagnosed cytomegalovirus status.

Regarding this clone: The antigen is not known.

In the PCR, 60 Vbeta and 13 Jbeta primers were used. Clones were read by immunoSEQ multiplex PCR, and TCRdb kept only the in-frame ones, dropping some. The data show 200,000 to 250,000 clones, about three quarters seen once. Specimen: PBMCs. The clonotype originates from a woman aged 60-75 years in good health and CMV-seropositive.

CDR3 amino acids: CASSAVSGTGPYEQYF. In nucleotides, the CDR3 is TGTGCCAGCAGCGCCGTATCCGGGACAGGGCCTTACGAGCAGTACTTC. This chain joins TRBV9 and TRBJ2-7; the match to TRBD1 covers 9 bases. Germline CDR1 SGDLS, CDR2 YYNGEE. V dropped 3 bases and J dropped 4; count of bases not matched to a gene: 11. The CDR3 runs to 16 residues.